A single sample gave rise to the 29 T cell receptor beta chains below, sequenced in a study of cytomegalovirus exposure and HLA in healthy donors (dated 2017 in TCRdb). Library preparation used the immunoSEQ multiplex PCR assay. The multiplex PCR relied on a mix of 60 forward primers for TCR Vbeta segments and 13 reverse primers for TCR Jbeta segments. This immuneACCESS table, as held by TCRdb, lists in-frame sequences with V and J called but not all clones. Of the missing ones, under half trace to an unresolved V gene in checked studies; the others have no known cause. Here the sample has about 130,000 clones; around 72% occur a single time. The ten largest clonotypes hold approximately 2.6% of the sample. Sequences were obtained from PBMCs. These receptors all come from a human donor in good health.

The chain couples TRBV15 to TRBJ2-7; TRBD1 agrees at 11 bases. The CDR3 consists of 17 residues. J lost 2 bases, V lost 3 bases, and 9 bases had no gene match. Germline lookup yields CDR1 LNHNV and CDR2 YYDKDF (reference sequence). CDR3 region: CATSRLTGTGGTYEQYF. The CDR3, as DNA: TGTGCCACCAGCAGGCTTACCGGGACAGGGGGGACCTACGAGCAGTACTTC.

The table lists this clone with a few counts. The chain has TRBV5-1 and TRBJ1-1; a weak D match, TRBD1 (6 bases). The V end lost 4 bases, the J end lost 1 base, and 14 bases lay between the germline ends. The CDR3 has 15 amino acids. Germline CDR1 reads SGHRS; CDR2 reads YFSETQ. CDR3 bases: TGCGCCAGCAGCGGCGATCCAGGGGCGAACACTGAAGCTTTCTTT. Its translation is CASSGDPGANTEAFF.

The rearrangement joins TRBV30 to TRBJ1-6, with D possibly TRBD1 on 5 matching bases. Trimming stripped 1 base from V and 1 base from J, with 5 bases between. The CDR3 covers 14 residues. Germline V gene data show CDR1 as GTSNPN and CDR2 as SVGIG (reference sequence). The CDR3 region is CAWSGQSYNSPLHF. The CDR3 DNA reads TGTGCCTGGAGTGGACAGTCCTATAATTCACCCCTCCACTTT.

V is TRBV15 and J is TRBJ2-7; TRBD2 matches at 8 bases. The CDR3 contains 14 residues. Trimming took 5 bases from V and 6 from J; bases not matched to a gene: 9. CDR1 and CDR2 (germline): LNHNV, YYDKDF (reference sequence). The CDR3 DNA reads as TGTGCCACCAGCCCTACCCGGACTAGCAGCGAGCAGTACTTC. It specifies CATSPTRTSSEQYF.

This rearrangement joins TRBV4-3 to TRBJ2-7; no reliable D call. The CDR3 is 15 amino acids. The germline V gene encodes CDR1 LGHNA and CDR2 YSLEER. The V gene lost 1 base and the J gene lost 0 bases, with 10 bases spanning the gap. The chain's CDR3 is CASSQGPESSYEQYF. In DNA, the CDR3 is TGCGCCAGCAGCCAAGGGCCGGAGAGCTCCTACGAGCAGTACTTC.

The rearrangement uses TRBV11-3 and TRBJ2-1, with TRBD2 as a possible D gene (7 bases). V gave up 6 bases and J gave up 6 bases, with 21 bases separating them. Germline CDR1 reads SGHNT; CDR2 reads YENEEA. The CDR3 sequence is 16 residues long. CDR3 in amino acids: CASREGGGGGVNEQFF. In DNA form, the CDR3 reads TGTGCCAGCAGGGAAGGAGGGGGGGGAGGTGTCAATGAGCAGTTCTTC.

This clone was seen once. The chain joins TRBV27 to TRBJ2-7; a possible D gene is TRBD2 (7 bases). Trimming stripped 6 bases from V and 0 bases from J, with 9 bases between. Germline CDR1 reads MNHEY; CDR2 reads SMNVEV (reference sequence). The CDR3 extends over 13 amino acids. The CDR3 DNA is TGTGCCAGCAGGGGAGGGGGCTCCTACGAGCAGTACTTC. It yields the protein CASRGGGSYEQYF.

V is TRBV5-1 and J is TRBJ1-2; 7 bases fit TRBD1. The CDR3 length is 14 residues. Unmatched junction bases numbered 11, after V lost 7 bases and J lost 5 bases. The germline gives CDR1 SGHRS, CDR2 YFSETQ. DNA of the CDR3: TGCGCCAGCCTCGAGACTCCGGGACAGTATGGCTACACCTTC. It codes for CASLETPGQYGYTF.

This clone has just one count. This chain connects TRBV9 to TRBJ2-3; D is ambiguous. The CDR3 loop spans 12 amino acids. Germline lookup yields CDR1 SGDLS and CDR2 YYNGEE. V was trimmed by 1 base and J by 3 bases, leaving 3 bases between them. In nucleotides, the CDR3 is TGTGCCAGCAGCGTATCAACAGATACGCAGTATTTT. As protein: CASSVSTDTQYF.

V gene TRBV5-1 combines with J gene TRBJ1-2; 7 bases line up with TRBD1. With 3 bases clipped from V and 4 bases from J, the junction kept 6 bases outside the gene matches. The CDR3 consists of 14 residues. CDR1 is SGHRS, CDR2 YFSETQ, per germline. In nucleotides, the CDR3 is TGCGCCAGCAGCTCTCGACAGGGCCCCTATGGCTACACCTTC. It yields the protein CASSSRQGPYGYTF. Complete variable domain (other parts from reference TRBV5-1 and TRBJ1-2): KAGVTQTPRYLIKTRGQQVTLSCSPISGHRSVSWYQQTPGQGLQFLFEYFSETQRNKGNFPGRFSGRQFSNSRSEMNVSTLELGDSALYLCASSSRQGPYGYTFGSGTRLTVV.

The chain joins TRBV6-6 to TRBJ2-1; D is perhaps TRBD1 (6 bases). The CDR3 has 15 residues. Trimming cost V 1 base and J 6 bases, with 13 bases left between them. Germline V gives CDR1 MNHNY, CDR2 SVGAGI (reference sequence). This CDR3 reads CASSYLGQLTNEQFF. The CDR3 bases are TGTGCCAGCAGTTACTTAGGACAGCTGACCAATGAGCAGTTCTTC.

The chain carries TRBV28 and TRBJ1-4; TRBD1 matches 7 bases. This CDR3 is built from 15 residues. The V gene's germline CDR1 is MDHEN and CDR2 SYDVKM. J gave up 6 bases and V 1 base, and 5 bases lay outside the gene matches. The CDR3, as DNA: TGTGCCAGCAGTTTATTAGGGGGCGGGGATGAAAAACTGTTTTTT. This gives the protein CASSLLGGGDEKLFF.

The chain uses TRBV27 and TRBJ2-5; D call uncertain. The CDR3 has 14 amino acids. The V and J ends lost 4 bases and 4 bases respectively, with 13 bases between them. The germline CDR1 and CDR2 sequences are MNHEY and SMNVEV (reference sequence). The CDR3 protein is CASSSQSGRETQYF. In nucleotides, the CDR3 is TGTGCCAGCAGTTCCCAGAGTGGGCGAGAGACCCAGTACTTC.

The chain employs TRBV5-1 and TRBJ2-5, with D uncertain. CDR1 and CDR2 from the germline V gene are SGHRS and YFSETQ. CDR3 size: 13 residues. V dropped 0 bases and J dropped 5 bases, with 8 bases sitting between them. The CDR3 sequence is CASSLDSRETQYF. The DNA for the CDR3 is TGCGCCAGCAGCTTGGACAGTCGGGAGACCCAGTACTTC.

This clone turned up a few times. The rearrangement links TRBV10-3 to TRBJ2-1; D not certain. Germline CDR1 and CDR2: ENHRY and SYGVKD. The CDR3 loop spans 12 amino acids. V was cut by 3 bases and J by 7 bases, with 7 bases left in between. CDR3 in DNA: TGTGCCATCAGTGATATGAGGAATGAGCAGTTCTTC. Protein product: CAISDMRNEQFF.

Here the CDR3 DNA reads TGCGCCAGCAGCCAAGACTCTAGGCCCAATGAGCAGTTCTTC. It codes for CASSQDSRPNEQFF. J is TRBJ2-1 and V is TRBV4-3; no definite D call. The V and J ends lost 0 bases and 6 bases respectively, with 9 bases between them. CDR1 is LGHNA and CDR2 is YSLEER in the germline V gene. The length of the CDR3 is 14 residues.

There are a few counts of this clone. This chain connects TRBV7-3 to TRBJ2-3, with 16 bases identical to TRBD2. The CDR3 is made up of 16 amino acids. V shed 2 bases, J shed 4 bases, and the junction held 0 bases outside the gene matches. Germline V gives CDR1 SGHTA, CDR2 FQGTGA. The CDR3 loop is CASSLGTSGGADTQYF. The CDR3 DNA sequence: TGTGCCAGCAGCTTAGGGACTAGCGGGGGGGCAGATACGCAGTATTTT.

This clone was counted a single time. This rearrangement joins TRBV6-5 to TRBJ2-1, with D possibly being TRBD1 (6 bases). Trimming removed 6 bases from V and 0 bases from J, with 12 bases in between. Germline CDR1 and CDR2: MNHEY and SVGAGI. This CDR3 is built from 15 residues. CDR3 residues: CASRLGQSSYNEQFF. The CDR3 nucleotides are TGTGCCAGCAGACTCGGACAGAGCTCCTACAATGAGCAGTTCTTC.

The gene calls are TRBV2 and TRBJ2-3; 11 bases line up with TRBD2. This CDR3 has 15 residues. Unmatched junction bases numbered 7, after V lost 6 bases and J lost 5 bases. From germline, CDR1 is SNHLY and CDR2 FYNNEI. This CDR3 reads CASSVTSGTGDTQYF. The CDR3 DNA sequence: TGTGCCAGCAGCGTGACTAGCGGGACAGGAGATACGCAGTATTTT.

The genes are TRBV7-2 and TRBJ2-3, with 7 bases lining up with TRBD2. Germline values: CDR1 SGHTA, CDR2 FQGNSA. The J segment lost 2 bases and the V segment lost 0 bases, leaving 2 bases of the junction unmatched. This CDR3 spans 15 amino acids. The CDR3 DNA is TGTGCCAGCAGCTTAGCCAGCGGGAACACAGATACGCAGTATTTT. This translates into CASSLASGNTDTQYF.

J is TRBJ2-5 and V is TRBV6-5, with 9 bases that match TRBD1. Germline CDR1 reads MNHEY; CDR2 reads SVGAGI. The CDR3 sequence is 15 residues long. The J segment lost 3 bases and the V segment lost 5 bases, leaving 7 bases of the junction unmatched. This CDR3 reads CASSHARDREETQYF. The DNA of the CDR3 is TGTGCCAGCAGTCACGCCCGGGACAGGGAAGAGACCCAGTACTTC.

This chain's CDR3 is CASSLAGGARYEQYF. The CDR3 nucleotides are TGTGCCAGCAGCTTGGCGGGAGGGGCCCGCTACGAGCAGTACTTC. The V call is TRBV5-4, the J call TRBJ2-7, with 8 bases matching TRBD2. The length of the CDR3 is 15 residues. The trim removed 0 bases at V and 3 bases at J, leaving 5 bases unmatched. Germline V gene data show CDR1 as SGHNT and CDR2 as YYREEE (reference sequence).

V is TRBV6-5 and J is TRBJ1-1; D is possibly TRBD1 (5 bases). With 0 bases removed from V and 5 bases from J, the gap between germline ends came to 13 bases. The V gene's germline CDR1 is MNHEY and CDR2 SVGAGI. The CDR3 length is 15 residues. This CDR3 reads CASSYSAGLGTEAFF. The CDR3 nucleotides are TGTGCCAGCAGTTACTCGGCGGGGCTTGGGACTGAAGCTTTCTTT.

The genes are TRBV5-1 and TRBJ1-1; 12 positions agree with TRBD1. V was pared by 5 bases and J by 1 base, with 9 bases of the junction left unmatched. CDR3 size: 17 residues. Germline V lookup: CDR1 SGHRS, CDR2 YFSETQ. In DNA, the CDR3 is TGCGCCAGCAGTTTCCGGGACAGGGGGCCGGGGAACACTGAAGCTTTCTTT. Translated: CASSFRDRGPGNTEAFF.

This chain connects TRBV6-5 to TRBJ2-7, with 14 bases identical to TRBD2. Germline V gives CDR1 MNHEY, CDR2 SVGAGI. This CDR3 has 15 amino acids. J lost 6 bases, V lost 0 bases, and 1 base had no gene match. The CDR3 region has the DNA TGTGCCAGCAGTTACTCGGGACTAGCGGGGGTCGAGCAGTACTTC. Encoded protein: CASSYSGLAGVEQYF.

The rearrangement joins TRBV5-1 to TRBJ2-3, with 7 bases matching TRBD2. This CDR3 spans 16 amino acids. The germline V gene encodes CDR1 SGHRS and CDR2 YFSETQ. Trimming took 4 bases from V and 4 from J; bases not matched to a gene: 12. CDR3 region: CASSRFSGGRSDTQYF. The CDR3 DNA is TGCGCCAGCAGCCGTTTCTCGGGAGGTCGGTCAGATACGCAGTATTTT. The whole variable domain, filled in from reference TRBV5-1 and TRBJ2-3, reads KAGVTQTPRYLIKTRGQQVTLSCSPISGHRSVSWYQQTPGQGLQFLFEYFSETQRNKGNFPGRFSGRQFSNSRSEMNVSTLELGDSALYLCASSRFSGGRSDTQYFGPGTRLTVL.

This clone was detected only a few times. The gene calls are TRBV4-2 and TRBJ1-1, with D possibly TRBD1 on 6 matching bases. The CDR3 runs to 15 residues. V lost 4 bases, J lost 1 base, and 13 bases lay in between. Per germline, CDR1 LGHNA and CDR2 YNFKEQ. The CDR3 nucleotides read TGTGCCAGCAGCCCGTGGGGGCAGCAGAACACTGAAGCTTTCTTT. Translated: CASSPWGQQNTEAFF.

This clone was detected only a few times. The chain carries TRBV4-3 and TRBJ1-4, with TRBD1 matching over 9 bases. CDR3 length: 16 amino acids. Germline CDR1 and CDR2: LGHNA and YSLEER. V lost 1 base and J lost 13; bases outside the gene matches: 13. CDR3 residues: CASSQGIQGAHPVLFF. The CDR3 coding sequence is TGCGCCAGCAGCCAAGGTATACAGGGGGCGCATCCCGTACTGTTTTTT.

This chain connects TRBV5-1 to TRBJ1-1; unclear D gene. Trimming left V 0 bases short and J 3 bases short, with 12 bases between. Germline V gene lookup returns CDR1 SGHRS and CDR2 YFSETQ. The CDR3 covers 15 residues. CDR3 sequence (DNA): TGCGCCAGCAGCTTGGCTCCAGATACGTACACTGAAGCTTTCTTT. Residues: CASSLAPDTYTEAFF.